Given below is one T cell receptor beta chain in context. Its antigen is not yet known. No base qualities exist here, and no much larger clone lies one base off it. The trim is 4 bases for V and 6 bases for J, with a gap of 22 bases between the germline ends. The germline V gene (reference sequence) gives CDR1 as LNHNV and CDR2 as YYDKDF. Including cysteine and phenylalanine, the CDR3 has 17 amino acids. Only the CDR3 part of the read is kept: 51 bases, read in frame from the first base. The record originates from a study of CD8+ T cells in alopecia areata (dated by TCRdb to 2016 to 2018). Regarding the complete study: The treated patients, all with moderate-to-severe alopecia areata, were enrolled in an open-label pilot trial of oral tofacitinib given at 5 to 10 mg twice daily. Tofacitinib was administered for 6 to 18 months, and 6 months of follow-up off drug were then conducted to assess delayed response and recurrence. Disease severity in treated patients was measured with the SALT score, which quantifies the percentage of affected scalp surface area. To study T cell clonal expansion in alopecia areata, the researchers applied high-throughput TCRbeta sequencing to both the C3H/HeJ mouse model and human patients. Human TCRbeta sequencing covered scalp tissue and sorted CD4+ and CD8+ peripheral blood T cells from patchy and totalis/universalis alopecia areata patients and healthy controls. Tofacitinib-treated patients had biopsies at baseline and at 4 and 24 weeks of treatment, with a later scalp biopsy in several patients. Scalp clonality was compared across normal scalp (n=4), patchy alopecia areata scalp (n=8), and alopecia totalis/universalis scalp (n=8). RNA was extracted with the PAXgene miRNA kit for fixed scalp, the miRNeasy kit for PBMCs, and the RNeasy kit for mouse skin. Amplification of TCRbeta CDR3 regions was done by immunoSEQ multiplex PCR using 35 Vbeta forward primers and 13 Jbeta reverse primers.

The sample's treatment or condition, from its label and the paper: oral pan-JAK inhibitor, 5-10 mg twice daily. Peripheral blood and lesional scalp punch biopsies were obtained from patients with alopecia areata. After PBMCs were isolated by density centrifugation and stained for CD3, CD4 and CD8, a FACSAria was used to sort CD4+ and CD8+ T cells. Library preparation employed the immunoSEQ multiplex PCR assay. For TCR sequencing, RNA was extracted from every sample and reverse transcribed into cDNA to serve as template. SuperScript III was used for first-strand cDNA synthesis, primed with a 2:1 mix of oligo-dT and random hexamers. Amplification bias was assessed with a synthetic immune receptor repertoire, and residual bias was removed computationally. Concerning the study's data processing: Raw reads were preprocessed to remove errors, and CDR3 was defined according to IMGT conventions as the region from the conserved cysteine to phenylalanine. Clonality was computed by normalizing Shannon entropy by log2 of the number of productive unique TCRs and subtracting the result from 1. CD4 or CD8 identity of scalp clones was inferred by cross-referencing scalp TCRbeta sequences with sorted blood CD4 and CD8 repertoires. The table comes from immuneACCESS by way of TCRdb, which keeps in-frame sequences with V and J called. Part of the clones is missing from these tables; in studies checked, under half for an unresolved V gene and the rest for unknown reasons. Clonal size and the V and J genes are those of that table, whereas D and trimming came from the DNA. Across this sample there are 210,000 or so clones, with over 60% seen only once. Roughly 1.2% of the sample is held by the ten biggest clonotypes.

Study-wide conclusions, independent of this receptor: Compared with mice, TCR sequences shared between patients were less clear, possibly partly because of HLA diversity across the patient population. Scalp clonality and the number of expanded CD8+ clones among the top 100 scalp clones were significantly decreased by tofacitinib. Compared with normal scalp, lesional scalp, particularly in alopecia totalis/universalis, had higher clonality and more expanded CD8+ clones, which suggests antigenic drive. Many expanded lesional clones persisted in scalp and blood during tofacitinib treatment, which may partly explain relapse after stopping treatment. Because the treated cohort was small and had just a single nonresponder, larger studies are needed to establish links between baseline CD8+ expansion and response. Resident alphabeta T cells in normal human skin are also sequenced, complicating scalp TCR repertoire analysis, unlike mouse skin dominated by gammadelta T cells.

The V gene is TRBV15 and the J gene is TRBJ2-1; the D gene could be TRBD1 or TRBD2, each one agreeing over 5 bases. The sample here was CD4+ T cells sorted from blood, taken around week 42, from a patient treated with tofacitinib. This TCR was recovered from a human donor with alopecia areata. CDR3 protein: CATSNTLALPRGNEQFF. The sequence in DNA is TGTGCCACCAGCAACACCTTAGCGCTTCCGAGGGGCAATGAGCAGTTCTTC.